These 30 T cell receptor beta chains came from one sample sequenced in a study of blood T cell repertoires in COVID-19. Sequenced by immunoSEQ multiplex PCR; TCRdb stores in-frame clones only, minus some. The sample has 250,000 or so clones; around nine tenths are singletons. The sample was peripheral blood. The receptors shown here come from a man aged 35 to 55 with active or convalescent COVID-19.

This clone is a singleton in its sample. This rearrangement joins TRBV7-3 to TRBJ2-1; 9 bases fit TRBD1. The CDR3 is made up of 16 amino acids. The germline V gene has CDR1 SGHTA and CDR2 FQGTGA. Trimming took 5 bases from V and 10 from J; bases not matched to a gene: 15. The CDR3 DNA sequence: TGTGCCAGCAGCATTCACGCGGGACAGGGACTGGGCGAGCAGTTCTTC. Translated: CASSIHAGQGLGEQFF. Based on the CDR3 plus reference TRBV7-3 and TRBJ2-1, the full variable domain is GAGVSQTPSNKVTEKGKYVELRCDPISGHTALYWYRQSLGQGPEFLIYFQGTGAADDSGLPNDRFFAVRPEGSVSTLKIQRTERGDSAVYLCASSIHAGQGLGEQFFGPGTRLTVL.

This clone has more than one count but fewer than ten. The chain has TRBV2 and TRBJ2-2, with D tentatively TRBD2 (5 bases). Trimming stripped 4 bases from V and 4 bases from J, with 10 bases between. CDR1 and CDR2 from the germline V gene are SNHLY and FYNNEI. The CDR3 runs to 14 residues. This CDR3 is CASSAGESTGELFF. DNA for the CDR3: TGTGCCAGCAGTGCCGGGGAGAGCACCGGGGAGCTGTTTTTT. Full variable domain (missing parts from reference TRBV2 and TRBJ2-2): EPEVTQTPSHQVTQMGQEVILRCVPISNHLYFYWYRQILGQKVEFLVSFYNNEISEKSEIFDDQFSVERPDGSNFTLKIRSTKLEDSAMYFCASSAGESTGELFFGEGSRLTVL.

The chain recombines TRBV6-5 with TRBJ2-4; TRBD1 aligns across 11 bases. J gave up 8 bases and V 10 bases, and 1 base lay outside the gene matches. Per germline, CDR1 MNHEY and CDR2 SVGAGI. This CDR3 is built from 11 residues. CDR3 amino acids: CATDRGHIQYF. Here the CDR3 DNA reads TGTGCCACGGACAGGGGGCACATTCAGTACTTC.

V gene TRBV2 combines with J gene TRBJ2-7, with a tentative D call TRBD2 (6 bases). V was pared by 6 bases and J by 0 bases, with 9 bases between. The CDR3 spans 13 residues. The germline CDR1 and CDR2 sequences are SNHLY and FYNNEI. Written as DNA, the CDR3 is TGTGCCAGCAGCGGGGACTCCTCCTACGAGCAGTACTTC. Encoded protein: CASSGDSSYEQYF.

The chain has TRBV15 and TRBJ1-1, with TRBD1 matching over 7 bases. Germline assignment: CDR1 LNHNV and CDR2 YYDKDF (reference sequence). V dropped 3 bases and J dropped 4; count of bases not matched to a gene: 5. The CDR3 consists of 14 residues. CDR3 nucleotides: TGTGCCACCAGCAGCGGAACAGGGGCCACTGAAGCTTTCTTT. Its translation is CATSSGTGATEAFF.

This chain links TRBV6-5 with TRBJ2-4; weak D call: TRBD1 (6 bases). Germline-derived CDR1 and CDR2 are MNHEY and SVGAGI. The CDR3 totals 12 residues. The CDR3 DNA is TGTGCATCGGGACAAGCCAAAAACATTCAGTACTTC. Its protein product is CASGQAKNIQYF.

The V gene is TRBV4-1, the J gene TRBJ1-1, with 9 bases matching TRBD1. J was trimmed by 4 bases and V by 4 bases; bases with no gene match: 7. Germline loops: CDR1 MGHRA, CDR2 YSYEKL. The CDR3 runs to 15 residues. The CDR3 nucleotides read TGCGCCAGCAGCCTACAGGGGGCGGTGAGCACTGAAGCTTTCTTT. Its protein is CASSLQGAVSTEAFF.

This clone was seen a few times. The CDR3 is CASSLNSGTEAFF. The DNA of the CDR3 is TGTGCCAGCAGTCTAAATTCGGGTACTGAAGCTTTCTTT. V gene TRBV27 combines with J gene TRBJ1-1; D remains ambiguous. Trimming left V 5 bases short and J 5 bases short, with 12 bases between. This CDR3 spans 13 amino acids. Per the germline V gene, CDR1 is MNHEY and CDR2 is SMNVEV (reference sequence).

The J gene is TRBJ1-1, the V gene TRBV5-1, with a weak D call TRBD1 (6 bases). V was trimmed by 0 bases and J by 1 base, leaving 10 bases between them. Germline V CDR1 and CDR2: SGHRS, YFSETQ. The CDR3 is 15 residues long. DNA for the CDR3: TGCGCCAGCAGCTTGGCAAACAGGGCGAACACTGAAGCTTTCTTT. Translated, it gives CASSLANRANTEAFF.

This clone was recorded at least ten times. This specimen includes other DNA sequences encoding the same CDR3. The chain employs TRBV9 and TRBJ2-3, with D uncertain. The CDR3 is 12 amino acids. Trimming took off 0 bases at V and 7 bases at J, with 6 bases between the two ends. CDR1 is SGDLS and CDR2 is YYNGEE in the germline V gene. The CDR3 bases are TGTGCCAGCAGCGTAGACGCGCATACGCAGTATTTT. Translated, it gives CASSVDAHTQYF.

The chain employs TRBV6-5 and TRBJ1-1, with D perhaps matching TRBD1 (5 bases). The V end lost 7 bases, the J end lost 8 bases, and 17 bases lay between the germline ends. This CDR3 is built from 13 residues. Per germline, CDR1 MNHEY and CDR2 SVGAGI. Written as DNA, the CDR3 is TGTGCCAGCACAAGGAGCCAGGGCTCCGAAGCTTTCTTT. As protein: CASTRSQGSEAFF.

This clone was seen a single time. V usage is TRBV13 and J usage is TRBJ2-2; 14 nucleotides align to TRBD2. This CDR3 comprises 16 residues. The junction had 5 bases not matched to a gene; V was cut back by 3 bases and J by 8 bases. The germline V gene encodes CDR1 PRHDT and CDR2 FYEKMQ (reference sequence). The CDR3 loop reads CASSFGTSGSSGELFF. CDR3 DNA sequence: TGTGCCAGCAGCTTCGGGACTAGCGGGAGTTCTGGGGAGCTGTTTTTT.

The rearrangement uses TRBV6-5 and TRBJ1-2, with 7 bases identical to TRBD1. The CDR3 runs to 12 residues. CDR1 MNHEY and CDR2 SVGAGI come from the germline V gene. V lost 6 bases and J lost 5; bases outside the gene matches: 3. The CDR3 region is CASSETGYGYTF. The CDR3 DNA sequence: TGTGCCAGCAGCGAGACAGGGTATGGCTACACCTTC.

The chain carries TRBV5-4 and TRBJ2-5; 7 nucleotides line up with TRBD1. V dropped 1 base and J dropped 0; count of bases not matched to a gene: 3. CDR1 and CDR2 from the germline V gene are SGHNT and YYREEE (reference sequence). This CDR3 is built from 15 residues. For the CDR3, the DNA is TGTGCCAGCAGCTTGCGGACAGGATACCAAGAGACCCAGTACTTC. Encoded protein: CASSLRTGYQETQYF.

The V call is TRBV21-1, the J call TRBJ2-5; the table's D call of TRBD2 was not tested on the DNA. TRBV21-1 is a known pseudogene. CDR3 length: 15 amino acids. Written as DNA, the CDR3 is TGTGCCACGATTAGCGGGAGTGAGGGACAAGAGACCCAGTACTTC. Residues: CATISGSEGQETQYF.

This rearrangement joins TRBV5-1 to TRBJ2-1, with D hard to call. Germline CDR1 SGHRS, CDR2 YFSETQ. Trimming removed 0 bases at V and 5 bases at J, with 6 bases between. The CDR3 is 13 amino acids. CDR3 sequence: CASSLAHNNEQFF. The CDR3, as DNA: TGCGCCAGCAGCTTGGCGCACAACAATGAGCAGTTCTTC.

The chain couples TRBV7-9 to TRBJ1-5, with TRBD1 identical over 7 bases. CDR1 is SEHNR and CDR2 is FQNEAQ in the germline V gene (reference sequence). With V trimmed by 5 bases and J by 0 bases, 13 bases remained unmatched. CDR3 size: 18 residues. The CDR3 here is CASSLRGFGTDSNQPQHF. DNA of the CDR3: TGTGCCAGCAGCCTTAGGGGTTTTGGGACAGATAGCAATCAGCCCCAGCATTTT.

CDR3 nucleotide sequence: TGTGCCAGCGGAGGGACTAGCGTCTACGAGCAGTACTTC. It encodes CASGGTSVYEQYF. The gene calls are TRBV27 and TRBJ2-7; 10 bases align to TRBD2. After removal of 8 bases from V and 3 bases from J, the junction contained 4 bases not matched to a gene. Germline CDR1 MNHEY, CDR2 SMNVEV (reference sequence). CDR3 length equals 13 residues.

The chain links TRBV5-1 to TRBJ1-3; the match to TRBD1 covers 7 bases. Germline V lookup: CDR1 SGHRS, CDR2 YFSETQ. The CDR3 totals 15 residues. With 4 bases clipped from V and 0 bases from J, the junction kept 4 bases outside the gene matches. The CDR3 loop is CASSPGQVSGNTIYF. For the CDR3, the DNA is TGCGCCAGCAGCCCCGGACAGGTCTCTGGAAACACCATATATTTT. Variable domain in full (rest from reference TRBV5-1 and TRBJ1-3): KAGVTQTPRYLIKTRGQQVTLSCSPISGHRSVSWYQQTPGQGLQFLFEYFSETQRNKGNFPGRFSGRQFSNSRSEMNVSTLELGDSALYLCASSPGQVSGNTIYFGEGSWLTVV.

The chain links TRBV5-1 to TRBJ1-6, with TRBD1 identical over 10 bases. Germline trimming cut 3 bases from V and 8 bases from J; bases unmatched to any gene: 5. Per the germline V gene, CDR1 is SGHRS and CDR2 is YFSETQ. The CDR3 covers 15 residues. In nucleotides, the CDR3 is TGCGCCAGCAGCTCGACAGGGGGCCAGGATTCACCCCTCCACTTT. Translation gives CASSSTGGQDSPLHF.

The V and J genes are TRBV12-5 and TRBJ2-2; 9 bases align to TRBD2. Germline trimming cut 4 bases from V and 3 bases from J; bases unmatched to any gene: 6. CDR3 length: 16 residues. Germline-derived CDR1 and CDR2 are LGHNT and FRNRAP. Here the CDR3 reads CASGSTGLADTGELFF. CDR3 nucleotides: TGTGCTAGTGGTTCTACGGGACTAGCCGACACCGGGGAGCTGTTTTTT.

The chain carries TRBV6-5 and TRBJ2-5; 7 bases are a match to TRBD2. Per the germline V gene, CDR1 is MNHEY and CDR2 is SVGAGI. The V and J ends lost 7 bases and 2 bases, in that order; junction bases with no gene match: 7. This CDR3 contains 14 residues. CDR3 sequence (DNA): TGTGCCAGCAACCGAAGGGGAGGGCAAGAGACCCAGTACTTC. Residues: CASNRRGGQETQYF.

The J gene is TRBJ1-1, the V gene TRBV27; D call uncertain. In germline, CDR1 is MNHEY, CDR2 SMNVEV (reference sequence). The CDR3 has 24 residues. The V gene lost 0 bases and the J gene lost 0 bases, with 35 bases spanning the gap. The CDR3 loop reads CASSLSETKSNQDKDYHMNTEAFF. The DNA of the CDR3 is TGTGCCAGCAGTTTATCGGAAACCAAATCAAACCAAGACAAGGATTATCACATGAACACTGAAGCTTTCTTT.

The chain combines TRBV29-1 with TRBJ2-1, with 11 bases lining up with TRBD1. CDR1 and CDR2 from the germline V gene are SQVTM and ANQGSEA. The CDR3 loop spans 14 amino acids. V was pared by 5 bases and J by 6 bases, with 6 bases of the junction left unmatched. The CDR3 nucleotides are TGCAGCGTTCGCCGGGACAGGGGGTTCAATGAGCAGTTCTTC. Protein product: CSVRRDRGFNEQFF.

The genes are TRBV10-3 and TRBJ1-2; D possibly corresponds to TRBD1 (6 bases). Trimming took off 7 bases at V and 0 bases at J, with 18 bases between the two ends. Germline values: CDR1 ENHRY, CDR2 SYGVKD. The CDR3 covers 16 residues. As DNA, the CDR3 is TGTGCCATCATCGCTCAGGGGATCCCAGCTAACTATGGCTACACCTTC. Protein product: CAIIAQGIPANYGYTF.

The CDR3 here is CARSLAGVDQPQHF. The CDR3 DNA sequence: TGTGCCAGAAGCTTGGCCGGGGTTGATCAGCCCCAGCATTTT. This chain links TRBV5-3 with TRBJ1-5; D unclear. TRBV5-3 is reported as an ORF; its role is uncertain. The CDR3 runs to 14 residues. V dropped 0 bases and J dropped 5 bases, with 9 bases sitting between them.

This sequence joins TRBV9 and TRBJ2-3; 11 nucleotides match TRBD2. This CDR3 is built from 16 residues. With 3 bases clipped from V and 1 base from J, the junction kept 4 bases outside the gene matches. Per germline, CDR1 SGDLS and CDR2 YYNGEE. The CDR3 bases are TGTGCCAGCAGCGGAAGACTAGCGGGACGCACAGATACGCAGTATTTT. Translating gives CASSGRLAGRTDTQYF.

V is TRBV2 and J is TRBJ1-2; 7 positions agree with TRBD1. From germline, CDR1 is SNHLY and CDR2 FYNNEI. J was trimmed by 4 bases and V by 10 bases; bases with no gene match: 6. The CDR3 contains 12 residues. The CDR3 DNA reads TGTGCCAATCCGACAGGGAGCTATGGCTACACCTTC. This translates into CANPTGSYGYTF.

The CDR3 nucleotides are TGTGCCAGCAGCACTGTAGCGGGAGCACTCTACAATGAGCAGTTCTTC. Translated: CASSTVAGALYNEQFF. The chain is built from TRBV11-2 and TRBJ2-1; 9 bases map to TRBD2. The trim removed 5 bases at V and 3 bases at J, leaving 8 bases unmatched. Germline assignment: CDR1 SGHAT and CDR2 FQNNGV. This CDR3 is built from 16 residues.

The chain carries TRBV12-5 and TRBJ1-5, with TRBD1 matching 9 bases. The germline V gene encodes CDR1 LGHNT and CDR2 FRNRAP. The CDR3 spans 17 residues. The J segment lost 6 bases and the V segment lost 9 bases, leaving 18 bases of the junction unmatched. In DNA, the CDR3 is TGTGCTAGCTGTGGACAGGGGTCTCTTCGGTATACTCAGCCCCAGCATTTT. Amino acids: CASCGQGSLRYTQPQHF. Filled out from reference TRBV12-5 and TRBJ1-5, the complete variable domain reads DARVTQTPRHKVTEMGQEVTMRCQPILGHNTVFWYRQTMMQGLELLAYFRNRAPLDDSGMPKDRFSAEMPDATLATLKIQPSEPRDSAVYFCASCGQGSLRYTQPQHFGDGTRLSIL.